The entry that follows covers one T cell receptor (beta chain) sequence. Sequenced by immunoSEQ multiplex PCR; TCRdb stores in-frame clones only, minus some. Among approximately 70,000 clones listed, about nine tenths were seen once. This specimen belongs to a study of T cell responses to AZD1222 COVID-19 vaccine. This CDR3 contains 15 residues. V shed 5 bases and J shed 1 base, with 14 bases lying between them. CDR1 MNHEY and CDR2 SVGAGI come from the germline V gene. The J gene is TRBJ1-1, the V gene TRBV6-5; no clear D gene. The material sequenced was peripheral blood, taken on day 0 of AZD1222 vaccination. This sequence was found in an adult in good health. Written as DNA, the CDR3 is TGTGCCAGCAGTCGGCCGGTTGGGCAGAACACTGAAGCTTTCTTT. This sequence encodes CASSRPVGQNTEAFF.